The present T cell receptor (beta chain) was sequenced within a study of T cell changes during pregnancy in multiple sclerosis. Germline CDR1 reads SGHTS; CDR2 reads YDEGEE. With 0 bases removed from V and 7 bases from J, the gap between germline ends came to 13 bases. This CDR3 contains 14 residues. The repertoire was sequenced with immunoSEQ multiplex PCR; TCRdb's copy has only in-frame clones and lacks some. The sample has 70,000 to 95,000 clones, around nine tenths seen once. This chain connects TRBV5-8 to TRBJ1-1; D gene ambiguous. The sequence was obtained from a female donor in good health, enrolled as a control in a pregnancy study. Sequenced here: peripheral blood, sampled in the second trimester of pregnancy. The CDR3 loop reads CASSLGPAALEAFF. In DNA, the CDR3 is TGTGCCAGCAGCTTGGGCCCAGCGGCTCTTGAAGCTTTCTTT.